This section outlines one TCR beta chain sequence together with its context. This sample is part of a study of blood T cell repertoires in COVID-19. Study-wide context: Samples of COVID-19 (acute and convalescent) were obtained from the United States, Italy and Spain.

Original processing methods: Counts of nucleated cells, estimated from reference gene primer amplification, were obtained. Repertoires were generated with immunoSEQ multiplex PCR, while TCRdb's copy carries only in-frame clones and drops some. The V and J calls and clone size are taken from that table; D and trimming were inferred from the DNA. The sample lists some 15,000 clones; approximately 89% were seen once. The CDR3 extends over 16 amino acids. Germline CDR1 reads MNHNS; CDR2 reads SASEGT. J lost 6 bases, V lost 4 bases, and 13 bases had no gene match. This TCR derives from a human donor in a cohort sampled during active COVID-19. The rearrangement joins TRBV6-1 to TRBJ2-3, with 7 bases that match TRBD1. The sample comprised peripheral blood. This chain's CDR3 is CASSALTGSPLDTQYF. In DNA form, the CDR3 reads TGTGCCAGCAGTGCCCTGACAGGGTCACCCCTCGATACGCAGTATTTT.